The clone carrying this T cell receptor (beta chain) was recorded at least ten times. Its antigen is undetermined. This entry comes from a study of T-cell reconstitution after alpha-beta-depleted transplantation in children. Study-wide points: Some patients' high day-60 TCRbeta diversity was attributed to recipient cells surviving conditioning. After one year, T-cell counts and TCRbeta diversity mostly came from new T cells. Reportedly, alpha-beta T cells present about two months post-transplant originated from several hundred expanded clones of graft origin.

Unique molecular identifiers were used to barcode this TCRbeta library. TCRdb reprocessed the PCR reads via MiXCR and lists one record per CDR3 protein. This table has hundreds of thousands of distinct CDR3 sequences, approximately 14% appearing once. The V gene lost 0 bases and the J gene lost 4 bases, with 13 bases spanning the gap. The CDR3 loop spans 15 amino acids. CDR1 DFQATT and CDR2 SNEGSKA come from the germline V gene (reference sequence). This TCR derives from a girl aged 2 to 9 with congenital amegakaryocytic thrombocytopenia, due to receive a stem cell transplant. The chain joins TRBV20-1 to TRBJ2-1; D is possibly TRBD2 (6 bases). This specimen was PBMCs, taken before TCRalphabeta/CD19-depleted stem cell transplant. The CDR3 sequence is CSARDRGTTYNEQFF. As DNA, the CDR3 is TGCAGTGCTAGAGACCGCGGGACCACATACAATGAGCAGTTCTTC.